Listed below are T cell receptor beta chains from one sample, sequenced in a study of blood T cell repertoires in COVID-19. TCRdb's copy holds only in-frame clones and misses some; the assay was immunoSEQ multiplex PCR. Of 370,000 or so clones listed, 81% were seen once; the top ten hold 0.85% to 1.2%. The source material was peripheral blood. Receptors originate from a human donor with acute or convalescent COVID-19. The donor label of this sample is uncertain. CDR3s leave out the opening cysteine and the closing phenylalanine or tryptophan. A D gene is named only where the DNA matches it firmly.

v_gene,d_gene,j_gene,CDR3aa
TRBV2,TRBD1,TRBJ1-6,ASISPGGNSPLH
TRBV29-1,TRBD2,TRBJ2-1,SVDTAGGLSSYNEQF
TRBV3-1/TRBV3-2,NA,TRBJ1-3,ASSRQIQGFSGNTIY
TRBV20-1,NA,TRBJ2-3,SASPASALRDTQY
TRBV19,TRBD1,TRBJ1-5,ASSTYTGQGRNQPQH
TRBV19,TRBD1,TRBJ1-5,ASSIGTGTTNQPQH
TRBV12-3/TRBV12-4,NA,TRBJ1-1,ASSHTGFVAF
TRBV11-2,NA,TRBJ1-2,ASSSGYYGYT
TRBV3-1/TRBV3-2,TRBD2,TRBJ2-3,ASSQRLAGVRTDTQY
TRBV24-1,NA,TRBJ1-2,ATSDYGGQDGYT
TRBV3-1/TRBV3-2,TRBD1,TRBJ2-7,ASSEGQGVPSDYEQY
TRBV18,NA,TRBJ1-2,ASSPSLLRGYT
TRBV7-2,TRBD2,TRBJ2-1,ASSPQAGGYNEQF
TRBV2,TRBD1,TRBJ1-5,ASSPGTGNQPQH
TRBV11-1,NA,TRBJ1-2,ASSLANGYT
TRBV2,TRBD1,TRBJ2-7,ASSATGGSGEQY
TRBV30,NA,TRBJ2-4,GGGTLSFLAKNIQY
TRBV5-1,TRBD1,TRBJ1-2,ASSSETGGLYGYT
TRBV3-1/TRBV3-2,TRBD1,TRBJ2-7,ASSPSGQRYEQY
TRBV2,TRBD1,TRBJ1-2,ASTLQGAEGYT
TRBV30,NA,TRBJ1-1,AWTTVNTEAF
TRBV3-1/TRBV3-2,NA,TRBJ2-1,ASSQEWGVTLYNEQF
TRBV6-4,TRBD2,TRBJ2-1,ASRRLAGENEQF
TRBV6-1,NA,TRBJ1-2,ASSERLYGYT
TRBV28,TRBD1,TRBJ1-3,ASRDRATGNTIY
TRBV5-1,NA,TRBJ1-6,ASSHSGREGSPLH
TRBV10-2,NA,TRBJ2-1,ASKLAGSSYNEQF
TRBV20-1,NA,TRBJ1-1,SASLWGGWTEAF